This TCR beta chain was identified during a study of T-cell memory formation after mild COVID-19. The CDR3 length is 15 residues. The V gene's germline CDR1 is MGHRA and CDR2 YSYEKL. V was pared by 4 bases and J by 7 bases, with 17 bases between. Each CDR3 protein is one row after TCRdb ran MiXCR on the 5' RACE reads. This sample has 110,000 or so distinct CDR3 sequences, with over 20% found just once. The J gene is TRBJ1-5, the V gene TRBV4-1, with D unresolved. The TCR sequence derives from a man younger than 30 who had mild COVID-19 (a few samples of this study predate the infection). Cell type and time point are not known. Sequencing was done on a sample of PBMCs or a T cell subset sorted from them (not recorded which). This CDR3 reads CASSPPFQLGQPQHF. DNA for the CDR3: TGCGCCAGCAGCCCCCCGTTCCAGCTGGGCCAGCCCCAGCATTTT.